The clone carrying this T cell receptor beta chain was counted at least ten times. Its antigen remains unknown. This specimen comes from a study of Graves' ophthalmopathy and Graves' hyperthyroidism. Study summary: Ophthalmopathy not arising within 18 months of follow-up defined hyperthyroidism as stable.

Transcripts of RNA were the source for amplifying TCR beta CDR3 regions. HTBI-primed first-round RT-PCR preceded second-round multiplex PCR. In TCRdb, the multiplex PCR reads were re-called with MiXCR into one record per CDR3 protein. The table has around 1,000,000 distinct CDR3 sequences, 36% seen once. Study conclusions and caveats: Distinction of ophthalmopathy from stable hyperthyroidism by a 13-signature model reached almost 90% sensitivity and approximately 81% specificity.

CDR3 length: 15 amino acids. CDR1 SGDLS and CDR2 YYNGEE come from the germline V gene. Trimming cost V 0 bases and J 0 bases, with 9 bases left between them. The chain has TRBV9 and TRBJ1-1, with TRBD1 as a possible D gene (6 bases). The sequenced material came from peripheral blood or thyroid tissue (not recorded which). This sequence was found in an adult man with Graves' hyperthyroidism. The chain's CDR3 is CASSVGGALNTEAFF. The CDR3 region has the DNA TGTGCCAGCAGCGTAGGGGGGGCCTTGAACACTGAAGCTTTCTTT.